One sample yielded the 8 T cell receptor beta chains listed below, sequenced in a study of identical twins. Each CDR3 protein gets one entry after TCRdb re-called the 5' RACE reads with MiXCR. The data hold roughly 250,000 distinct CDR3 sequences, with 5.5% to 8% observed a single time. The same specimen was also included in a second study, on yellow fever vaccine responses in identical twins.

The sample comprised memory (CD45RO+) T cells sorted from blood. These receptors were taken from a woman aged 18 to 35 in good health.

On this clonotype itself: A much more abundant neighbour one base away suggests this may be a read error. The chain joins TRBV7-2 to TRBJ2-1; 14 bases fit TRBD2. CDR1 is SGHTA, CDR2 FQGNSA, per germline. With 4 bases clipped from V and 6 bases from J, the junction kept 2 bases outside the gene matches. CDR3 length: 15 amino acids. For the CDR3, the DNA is TGTGCCAGCAGCTCGGGACTAGCGGGAGCCAATGAGCAGTTCTTC. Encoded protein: CASSSGLAGANEQFF.

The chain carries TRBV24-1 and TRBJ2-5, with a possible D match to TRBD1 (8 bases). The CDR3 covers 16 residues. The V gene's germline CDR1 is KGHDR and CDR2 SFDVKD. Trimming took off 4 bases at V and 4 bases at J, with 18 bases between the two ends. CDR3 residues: CATSDPTTGEGETQYF. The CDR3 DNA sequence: TGTGCCACCAGTGACCCTACGACAGGGGAGGGAGAGACCCAGTACTTC.

In DNA, the CDR3 is TGTGCCAGCAAACCTAGCGGAGCTAGCACAGATACGCAGTATTTT. It yields the protein CASKPSGASTDTQYF. The V gene is TRBV6-4, the J gene TRBJ2-3; 7 nucleotides line up with TRBD2. Germline V lookup: CDR1 MRHNA, CDR2 SNTAGT. J gave up 0 bases and V 7 bases, and 7 bases lay outside the gene matches. This CDR3 region has 15 residues.

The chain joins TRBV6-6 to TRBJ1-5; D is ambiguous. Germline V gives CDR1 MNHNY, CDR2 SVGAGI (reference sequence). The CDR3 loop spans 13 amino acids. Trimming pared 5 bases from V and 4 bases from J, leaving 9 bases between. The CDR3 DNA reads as TGTGCCAGCAGTCCCTCCAATAATCAGCCCCAGCATTTT. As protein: CASSPSNNQPQHF.

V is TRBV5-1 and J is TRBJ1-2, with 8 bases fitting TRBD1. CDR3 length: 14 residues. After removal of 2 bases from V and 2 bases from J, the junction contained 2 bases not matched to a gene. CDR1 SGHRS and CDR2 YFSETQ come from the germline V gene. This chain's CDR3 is CASSFAGGNYGYTF. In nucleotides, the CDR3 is TGCGCCAGCAGCTTTGCAGGGGGCAACTATGGCTACACCTTC.

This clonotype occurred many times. CDR3 in amino acids: CSARDGGKVAYNSPLHF. The CDR3 bases are TGCAGTGCTAGAGATGGTGGAAAGGTCGCCTATAATTCACCCCTCCACTTT. V gene TRBV20-1 combines with J gene TRBJ1-6, with D unresolved. CDR1 and CDR2 from the germline V gene are DFQATT and SNEGSKA (reference sequence). CDR3 length equals 17 residues. The V and J ends lost 0 bases and 2 bases respectively, with 14 bases between them.

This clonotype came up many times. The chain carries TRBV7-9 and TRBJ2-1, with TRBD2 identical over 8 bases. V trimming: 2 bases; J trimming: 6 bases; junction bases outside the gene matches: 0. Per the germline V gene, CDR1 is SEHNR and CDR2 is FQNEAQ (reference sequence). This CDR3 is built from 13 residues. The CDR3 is CASSLSGSNEQFF. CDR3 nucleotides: TGTGCCAGCAGCTTAAGCGGGAGCAATGAGCAGTTCTTC.

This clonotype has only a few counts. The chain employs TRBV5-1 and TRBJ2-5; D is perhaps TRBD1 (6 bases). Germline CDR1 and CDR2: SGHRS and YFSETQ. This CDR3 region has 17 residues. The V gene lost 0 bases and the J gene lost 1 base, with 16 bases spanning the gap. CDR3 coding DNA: TGCGCCAGCAGCTTGGCAGGGCAGGGGAAGGGCCAAGAGACCCAGTACTTC. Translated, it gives CASSLAGQGKGQETQYF.